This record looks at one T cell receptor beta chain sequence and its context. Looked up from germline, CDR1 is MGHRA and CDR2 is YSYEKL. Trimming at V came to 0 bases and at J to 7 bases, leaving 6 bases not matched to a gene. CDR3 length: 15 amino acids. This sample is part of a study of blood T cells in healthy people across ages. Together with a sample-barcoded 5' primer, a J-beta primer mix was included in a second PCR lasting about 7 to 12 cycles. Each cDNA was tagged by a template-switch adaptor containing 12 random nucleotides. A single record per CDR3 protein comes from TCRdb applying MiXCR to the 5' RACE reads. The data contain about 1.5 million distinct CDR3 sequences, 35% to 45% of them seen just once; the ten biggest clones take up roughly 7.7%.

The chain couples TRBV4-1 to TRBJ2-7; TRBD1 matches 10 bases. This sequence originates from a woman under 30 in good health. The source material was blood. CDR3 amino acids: CASSQDGTGDNEQYF. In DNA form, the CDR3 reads TGCGCCAGCAGCCAAGATGGGACAGGGGATAATGAGCAGTACTTC.